Below are 4 T cell receptor beta chains sequenced from a single sample in a study of immune heterogeneity within non-small cell lung tumors. In a multiplex PCR, 32 V and 13 J primers amplified TCR beta CDR3. TCRdb redid the calling of the multiplex PCR reads with MiXCR, one entry per CDR3 protein. The sample includes some 3,300 distinct CDR3 sequences, 27% of them seen just once. Bulk tumor genomic DNA was the template, and each sample received about 600 ng. Several biopsies per primary tumor were taken during surgery, spaced as far apart as possible. Enrolled patients presented with newly diagnosed, previously untreated non-small cell lung cancer and underwent curative surgery. The source material was lung tumor tissue. Every receptor here comes from a man in his 60s with non-small cell lung cancer.

In its sample, this clonotype is medium-sized. The V gene is TRBV20-1, the J gene TRBJ2-1; 8 bases map to TRBD2. Germline values: CDR1 DFQATT, CDR2 SNEGSKA (reference sequence). V shed 3 bases and J 4 bases; nucleotides not matched to a gene: 8. This CDR3 comprises 15 residues. CDR3 DNA sequence: TGCAGTGCTAGTTTGCGGGAGGAACCTTACAATGAGCAGTTCTTC. Translation gives CSASLREEPYNEQFF.

To note about this clonotype: A much more abundant neighbour one base away suggests this may be a read error. Since no conserved phenylalanine or tryptophan closes the CDR3, a read error is the likely cause. CDR3: CASRGTGLYGYTC. The DNA of the CDR3 is TGTGCCAGCAGGGGGACAGGACTTTATGGCTACACCTGC. The chain recombines TRBV2 with TRBJ1-2; TRBD1 aligns across 8 bases. CDR1 SNHLY and CDR2 FYNNEI come from the germline V gene. The V and J ends lost 6 bases and 5 bases, in that order; junction bases with no gene match: 5. The CDR3 runs 13 residues.

This clonotype has a handful of counts. The V call is TRBV28, the J call TRBJ2-2; the D gene is possibly TRBD1 (6 bases). The V gene lost 5 bases and the J gene lost 5 bases, with 15 bases spanning the gap. Germline loops: CDR1 MDHEN, CDR2 SYDVKM. The CDR3 is 15 amino acids. The CDR3 DNA is TGTGCCAGCAGTCCCCCCGGGACACTAACCGGGGAGCTGTTTTTT. Its translation is CASSPPGTLTGELFF.

The chain links TRBV4-2 to TRBJ1-1, with D unresolved. V lost 0 bases and J lost 1, with 18 bases in between. The CDR3 runs 18 residues. In germline, CDR1 is LGHNA, CDR2 YNFKEQ. The CDR3 DNA sequence: TGTGCCAGCAGCCAAGAGTTATGGACTTTGACCCGGAACACTGAAGCTTTCTTT. It specifies CASSQELWTLTRNTEAFF.